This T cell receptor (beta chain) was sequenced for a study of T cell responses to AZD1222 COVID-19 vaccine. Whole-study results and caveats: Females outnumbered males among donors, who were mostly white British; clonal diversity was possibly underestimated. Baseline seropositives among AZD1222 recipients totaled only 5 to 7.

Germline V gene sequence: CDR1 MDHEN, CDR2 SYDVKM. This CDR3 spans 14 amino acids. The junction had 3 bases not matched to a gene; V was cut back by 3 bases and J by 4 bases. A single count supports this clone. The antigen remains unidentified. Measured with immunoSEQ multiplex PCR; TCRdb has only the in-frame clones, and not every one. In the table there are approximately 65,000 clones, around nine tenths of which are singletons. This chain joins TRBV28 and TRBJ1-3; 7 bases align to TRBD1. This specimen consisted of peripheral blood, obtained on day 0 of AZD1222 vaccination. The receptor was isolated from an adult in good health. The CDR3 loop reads CASSFKGGGNTIYF. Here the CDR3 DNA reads TGTGCCAGCAGTTTTAAAGGGGGCGGAAACACCATATATTTT.